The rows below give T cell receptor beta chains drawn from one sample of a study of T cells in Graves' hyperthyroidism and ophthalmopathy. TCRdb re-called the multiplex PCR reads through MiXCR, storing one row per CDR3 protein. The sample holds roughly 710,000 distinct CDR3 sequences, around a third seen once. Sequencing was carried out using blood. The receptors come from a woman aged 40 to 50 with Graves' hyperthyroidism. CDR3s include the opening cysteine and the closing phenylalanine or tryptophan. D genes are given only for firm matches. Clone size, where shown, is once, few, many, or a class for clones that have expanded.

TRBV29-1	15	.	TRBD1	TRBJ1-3	TGCAGCGTTGTGTCCGGGACAGGGTCCGGGAACACCATATATTTT	CSVVSGTGSGNTIYF
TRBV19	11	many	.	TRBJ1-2	TGTGCCAGCGGTCATAACTATGGCTACACCTTC	CASGHNYGYTF
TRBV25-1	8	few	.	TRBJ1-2	TGTGCCAGCCGGGGCTACACCTTC	CASRGYTF
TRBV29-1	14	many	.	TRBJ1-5	TGCAGCGTTGAAGTAGGGCAGGAGGGTCAGCCCCAGCATTTT	CSVEVGQEGQPQHF
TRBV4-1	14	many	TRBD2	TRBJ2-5	TGCGCCAGCAGCCCCTTAGGGAGGGTCGAGACCCAGTACTTC	CASSPLGRVETQYF
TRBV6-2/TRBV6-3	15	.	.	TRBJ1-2	TGTGCCAGCAGTATATTCGCCGGGGGACCCTATGGCTACACCTTC	CASSIFAGGPYGYTF
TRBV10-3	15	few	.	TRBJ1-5	TGTGCCAGCACCACCGAGGTGGGTAGCAATCAGCCCCAGCATTTT	CASTTEVGSNQPQHF
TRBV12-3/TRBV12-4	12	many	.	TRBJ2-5	TGTGCCAGCAGCCAGGGCCGGGGGACCCAGTACTTC	CASSQGRGTQYF
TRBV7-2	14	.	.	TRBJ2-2	TGTGCCAGCAGCCCTCAAGTAGGCACCGGGGAGCTGTTTTTT	CASSPQVGTGELFF
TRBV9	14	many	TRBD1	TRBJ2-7	TGTGCCAGCAGCCCATATACAGGGGTAGCCGAGCAGTACTTC	CASSPYTGVAEQYF
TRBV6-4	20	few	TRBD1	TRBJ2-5	TGTGCCAGCATCCCCCCACCAGAAAAGGACAGGGACGATTGGGAAGAGACCCAGTACTTC	CASIPPPEKDRDDWEETQYF
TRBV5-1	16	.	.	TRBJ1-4	TGCGCCAGCAGCTTGGACGGTTTTAACAGCTTGGAAAAACTGTTTTTT	CASSLDGFNSLEKLFF
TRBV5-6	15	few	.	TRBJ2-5	TGTGCCAGCCACCAATACGGGGGCGGACGGGAGACCCAGTACTTC	CASHQYGGGRETQYF
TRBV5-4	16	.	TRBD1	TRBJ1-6	TGTGCCAGCAGCGGGGGACAGGCGATCTATAATTCACCCCTCCACTTT	CASSGGQAIYNSPLHF
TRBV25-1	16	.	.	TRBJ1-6	TGTGCCAGCAGGAGTGAAGCAAGGGGAAGATATTCACCCCTCCACTTT	CASRSEARGRYSPLHF
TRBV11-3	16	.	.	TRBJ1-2	TGTGCCAGCAGCCTAGATCATCGGGTTCGCATCTATGGCTACACCTTC	CASSLDHRVRIYGYTF
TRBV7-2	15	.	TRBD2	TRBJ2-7	TGTGCCAGCAGCACGGTGCTAGCGGGAGGGTACGAGCAGTACTTC	CASSTVLAGGYEQYF
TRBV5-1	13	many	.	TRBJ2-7	TGCGCCAGCAGCACGGGACTCTCCTACGAGCAGTACTTC	CASSTGLSYEQYF
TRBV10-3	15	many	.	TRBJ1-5	TGTGCCATCAGTGAGTCGCAGGGAACGGATCAGCCCCAGCATTTT	CAISESQGTDQPQHF
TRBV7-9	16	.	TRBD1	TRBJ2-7	TGTGCCAGCAGCCAAGGACGACAGGGGGCCTCCTACGAGCAGTACTTC	CASSQGRQGASYEQYF
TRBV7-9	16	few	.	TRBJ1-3	TGTGCCAGCAGCCAAGAGGGGGACGGTAATGGAAACACCATATATTTT	CASSQEGDGNGNTIYF
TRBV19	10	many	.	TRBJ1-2	TGTGCCAGTAGCCACTATGGCTACACCTTC	CASSHYGYTF
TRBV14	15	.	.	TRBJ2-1	TGTGCCAGCAGCCTCGGTGGGGTGGGGTGGAATGAGCAGTTCTTC	CASSLGGVGWNEQFF
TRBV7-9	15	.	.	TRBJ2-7	TGTGCCAGCAGCTTAGGCTCTCGGGCGGTTTACGAGCAGTGCTTC	CASSLGSRAVYEQCF
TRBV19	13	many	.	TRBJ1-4	TGTGCCAGCACCGGGACGGCGACACCCAAACTGTTTTTT	CASTGTATPKLFF
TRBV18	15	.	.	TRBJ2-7	TGTGCCAGCTCACCAGTACAGGGCGAGGTCGGCGAGCAGTACTTC	CASSPVQGEVGEQYF
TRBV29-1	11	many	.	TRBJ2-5	TGCAGCGTTGTCGGGGAAGAGACCCAGTACTTC	CSVVGEETQYF
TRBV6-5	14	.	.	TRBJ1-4	TGTGCCACCAGGGACACAGCAACTAATGAAAAACTGTTTTTT	CATRDTATNEKLFF
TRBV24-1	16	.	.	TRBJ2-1	TGTGCCACCCCATCGCTAAGGGCGGGACAGTACAATGAGCAGTTCTTC	CATPSLRAGQYNEQFF
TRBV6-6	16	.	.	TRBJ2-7	TGTGCCAGCACCTCGGGTGGGACCAGGGGCACCAACGAGCAGTACTTC	CASTSGGTRGTNEQYF
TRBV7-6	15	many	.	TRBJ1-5	TGTGCCAGCAGCCCAAGTACTGTGGGACTACAGCCCCAGCATTTT	CASSPSTVGLQPQHF
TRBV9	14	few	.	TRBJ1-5	TGTGCCAGCAGCGTAGAGGGGACGGGGGGGCCCCAGCATTTT	CASSVEGTGGPQHF
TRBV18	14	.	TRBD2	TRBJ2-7	TGTGCCAGCTCTCGGACTAGCTCGTCCCACGAGCAGTACTTC	CASSRTSSSHEQYF
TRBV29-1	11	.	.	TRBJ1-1	TGCAGCGTTGACGACGGGGGGGTGGCTTTCTTT	CSVDDGGVAFF
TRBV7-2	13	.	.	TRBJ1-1	TGTGCCAGCAGCCCCCGGGTGCACACTGAAGCTTTCTTT	CASSPRVHTEAFF
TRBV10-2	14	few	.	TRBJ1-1	TGTGCCAGCTCACCATCGACCGGGAGCACTGAAGCTTTCTTT	CASSPSTGSTEAFF
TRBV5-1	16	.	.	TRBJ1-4	TGCGCCAGCAGCTTTTCAAGTAATCAACAGGGTGCAAAACTGTTTTTT	CASSFSSNQQGAKLFF
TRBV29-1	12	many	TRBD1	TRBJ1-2	TGCAGCGTTGCACAGGGGGCCGGTGGCTACACCTTC	CSVAQGAGGYTF
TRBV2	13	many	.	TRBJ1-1	TGTGCCAGCAGCGGTTTAGTGAACACTGAAGCTTTCTTT	CASSGLVNTEAFF
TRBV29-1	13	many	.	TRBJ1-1	TGCAGCGCCCGAGGGGAGGGTCACACTGAAGCTTTCTTT	CSARGEGHTEAFF
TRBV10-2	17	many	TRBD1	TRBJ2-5	TGCGCCAGCAGTGAGAACGTCTTGACAGGGGAAATGAAGACCCAGTACTTC	CASSENVLTGEMKTQYF
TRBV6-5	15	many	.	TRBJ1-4	TGTGCCAGCAGTTACGAAGCAGCAACTAATGAAAAACTGTTTTTT	CASSYEAATNEKLFF
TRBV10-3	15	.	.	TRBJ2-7	TGTGCCAGCAGTTATCCCCATGGCGGGTTCTACGAGCAGTACTTC	CASSYPHGGFYEQYF
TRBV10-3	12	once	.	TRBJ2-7	TGTGCCATCGGTGAAGGGGACTACGAGCAGTACTTC	CAIGEGDYEQYF
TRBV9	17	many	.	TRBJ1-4	TGTGCCAGCAGCGTAGGGATCCTGGCAGGAGAGGGGGAAAAACTGTTTTTT	CASSVGILAGEGEKLFF
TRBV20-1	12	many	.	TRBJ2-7	TGCAGTGCTATACAGGATTCCTACGAGCAGTACTTC	CSAIQDSYEQYF
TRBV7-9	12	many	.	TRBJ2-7	TGTGCCAGCAGCCCTAGCAACTACGAGCAGTACTTC	CASSPSNYEQYF
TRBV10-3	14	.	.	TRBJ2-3	TGTGCCATCATGGACCCCATCAGCACAGATACGCAGTATTTT	CAIMDPISTDTQYF
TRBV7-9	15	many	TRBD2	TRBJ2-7	TGTGCCAGCAGCTTGGGACTAGCGGGCGCCTACGAGCAGTACTTC	CASSLGLAGAYEQYF
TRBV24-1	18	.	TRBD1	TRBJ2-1	TGTGCCACCAGTGGGGACAGGGGCGGAGAGTCCTCCTACAATGAGCAGTTCTTC	CATSGDRGGESSYNEQFF
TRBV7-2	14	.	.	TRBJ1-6	TGTGCCAGCAGTTCAGGACAGCCAAATTCACCCCCCCACTTT	CASSSGQPNSPPHF
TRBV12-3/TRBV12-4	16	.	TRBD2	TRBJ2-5	TGTGCCAGCAGTTTAGGGACTAGCGGGTCGGGGGGGACCCAGTACTTC	CASSLGTSGSGGTQYF
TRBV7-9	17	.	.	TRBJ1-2	TGTGCCAGCAGTCTTAGGGCCATGCGACAGAACCTCGGAGGCTACACCTTC	CASSLRAMRQNLGGYTF
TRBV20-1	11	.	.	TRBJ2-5	TGCAGTTCCTCACGGTGGGAGACCCAGTACTTC	CSSSRWETQYF
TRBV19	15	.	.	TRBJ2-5	TGTGCCAGTGGTCCCGGGACCGGGACCCTTGGGTCCCAGTACTTC	CASGPGTGTLGSQYF
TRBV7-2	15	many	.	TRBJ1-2	TGTGCCAGCACCACGTGGGAGGGTGACGGGGATGGCTACACCTTC	CASTTWEGDGDGYTF
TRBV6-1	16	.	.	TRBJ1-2	TGTGCCAGCACCCCCAGGGCTTTAGACAGGAATTATGGCTACACCTTC	CASTPRALDRNYGYTF
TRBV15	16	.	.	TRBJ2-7	TGTGCCACCAGCCCCCAAGGAAGGGTTGGGAACTACGAGCAGTACTTC	CATSPQGRVGNYEQYF
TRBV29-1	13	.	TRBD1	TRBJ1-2	TGCAGCGTCGTCCGGGACAGGGTGAAAGGCTACACCTTC	CSVVRDRVKGYTF